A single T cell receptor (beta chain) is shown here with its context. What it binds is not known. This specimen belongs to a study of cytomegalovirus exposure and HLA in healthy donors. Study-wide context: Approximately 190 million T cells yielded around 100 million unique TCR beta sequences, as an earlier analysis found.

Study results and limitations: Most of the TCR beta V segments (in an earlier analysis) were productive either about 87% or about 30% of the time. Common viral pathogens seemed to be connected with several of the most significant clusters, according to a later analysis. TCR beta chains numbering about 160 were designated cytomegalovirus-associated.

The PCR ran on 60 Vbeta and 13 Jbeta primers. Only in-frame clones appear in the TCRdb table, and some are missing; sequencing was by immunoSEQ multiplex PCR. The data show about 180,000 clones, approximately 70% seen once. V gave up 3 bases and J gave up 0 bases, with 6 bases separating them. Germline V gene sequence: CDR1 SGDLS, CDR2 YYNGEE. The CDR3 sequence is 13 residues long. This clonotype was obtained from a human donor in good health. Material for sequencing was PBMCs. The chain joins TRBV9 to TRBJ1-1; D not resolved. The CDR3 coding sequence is TGTGCCAGCAGCGACTTGGTGAACACTGAAGCTTTCTTT. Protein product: CASSDLVNTEAFF.